This T cell receptor beta chain was recovered during a study of blood T cell repertoires in COVID-19 (dated by TCRdb to 2019 to 2021). About the investigation overall: The collaborator samples originated in the United States, Italy and Spain and spanned the acute and convalescent phases of COVID-19. The samples were drawn from the first 160 participants of the ongoing ImmuneRACE study and from over 950 subjects provided by 6 global collaborators. The sample metadata nearly always contained a de-identified subject ID, COVID-19 status, age in years and sex. Where HLA class I and class II types were available, the types were taken from metadata supplied by the sample provider, not from assay-based typing. Deeply sampled blood TCRbeta repertoires from subjects exposed to, actively infected with, or recovered from COVID-19 were included in the dataset. The repertoires were released in a freely available public database meant as a resource for research on the immune response to SARS-CoV-2. The material from the prospective study consisted of cDNA or gDNA derived from T cells, B-cell-depleted T cells, or PBMCs. Points the paper makes about the study in general: The amount of clinical and demographic metadata varied by source and participant and was provided uncurated.

At one collaborating source in Seattle, patients were enrolled during active infection and were followed longitudinally through the course of disease. The collaborating institutions used their own protocols to collect whole blood in K2EDTA tubes. For TCRbeta analysis, collaborators shipped samples as frozen whole blood, isolated PBMCs, or DNA extracted from either of those sample types. Details on this clone: Its antigen is still unknown. Qualities for individual bases were not recorded, and no much larger clone is one base off.

TCRbeta CDR3 regions were amplified from genomic DNA by means of the immunoSEQ Assay, a bias-controlled multiplex PCR. Per the original workflow: Nucleated cell counts per sample were estimated from amplification of reference gene primers within the assay. To quantify the absolute abundance of each unique TCRbeta CDR3 rearrangement, sequence reads were collapsed and filtered. For each sample, productive Simpson clonality was calculated by taking the square root of Simpson's diversity index across productive rearrangements. This immuneACCESS table, as held by TCRdb, lists in-frame sequences with V and J called but not all clones. Of the missing ones, under half trace to an unresolved V gene in checked studies; the others have no known cause. V, J and clone size were drawn from that table, and D and trimming were deduced from the DNA. This sample is represented by 350,000 or so clones; around 87% of them were singletons. The top ten clones comprise 10% of the sample.

The CDR3, from cysteine to phenylalanine, totals 14 residues. Kept here is only the CDR3 DNA, which spans 42 bases and is read in frame from base 1. As encoded in the germline V gene, CDR1 is LGHNA while CDR2 is YNFKEQ. Here V drops 5 bases and J drops 3 bases, and the junction holds 4 bases not matched to any gene. This TCR was sampled from a woman aged 30 to 39 with COVID-19, enrolled during active disease. Sequencing input: peripheral blood. The chain employs TRBV4-2 and TRBJ2-7; TRBD1 matches 10 bases in the middle. The CDR3 amino acid sequence is: CASSARTGGYEQYF. The DNA sequence follows: TGTGCCAGCAGCGCGCGGACAGGGGGCTACGAGCAGTACTTC.